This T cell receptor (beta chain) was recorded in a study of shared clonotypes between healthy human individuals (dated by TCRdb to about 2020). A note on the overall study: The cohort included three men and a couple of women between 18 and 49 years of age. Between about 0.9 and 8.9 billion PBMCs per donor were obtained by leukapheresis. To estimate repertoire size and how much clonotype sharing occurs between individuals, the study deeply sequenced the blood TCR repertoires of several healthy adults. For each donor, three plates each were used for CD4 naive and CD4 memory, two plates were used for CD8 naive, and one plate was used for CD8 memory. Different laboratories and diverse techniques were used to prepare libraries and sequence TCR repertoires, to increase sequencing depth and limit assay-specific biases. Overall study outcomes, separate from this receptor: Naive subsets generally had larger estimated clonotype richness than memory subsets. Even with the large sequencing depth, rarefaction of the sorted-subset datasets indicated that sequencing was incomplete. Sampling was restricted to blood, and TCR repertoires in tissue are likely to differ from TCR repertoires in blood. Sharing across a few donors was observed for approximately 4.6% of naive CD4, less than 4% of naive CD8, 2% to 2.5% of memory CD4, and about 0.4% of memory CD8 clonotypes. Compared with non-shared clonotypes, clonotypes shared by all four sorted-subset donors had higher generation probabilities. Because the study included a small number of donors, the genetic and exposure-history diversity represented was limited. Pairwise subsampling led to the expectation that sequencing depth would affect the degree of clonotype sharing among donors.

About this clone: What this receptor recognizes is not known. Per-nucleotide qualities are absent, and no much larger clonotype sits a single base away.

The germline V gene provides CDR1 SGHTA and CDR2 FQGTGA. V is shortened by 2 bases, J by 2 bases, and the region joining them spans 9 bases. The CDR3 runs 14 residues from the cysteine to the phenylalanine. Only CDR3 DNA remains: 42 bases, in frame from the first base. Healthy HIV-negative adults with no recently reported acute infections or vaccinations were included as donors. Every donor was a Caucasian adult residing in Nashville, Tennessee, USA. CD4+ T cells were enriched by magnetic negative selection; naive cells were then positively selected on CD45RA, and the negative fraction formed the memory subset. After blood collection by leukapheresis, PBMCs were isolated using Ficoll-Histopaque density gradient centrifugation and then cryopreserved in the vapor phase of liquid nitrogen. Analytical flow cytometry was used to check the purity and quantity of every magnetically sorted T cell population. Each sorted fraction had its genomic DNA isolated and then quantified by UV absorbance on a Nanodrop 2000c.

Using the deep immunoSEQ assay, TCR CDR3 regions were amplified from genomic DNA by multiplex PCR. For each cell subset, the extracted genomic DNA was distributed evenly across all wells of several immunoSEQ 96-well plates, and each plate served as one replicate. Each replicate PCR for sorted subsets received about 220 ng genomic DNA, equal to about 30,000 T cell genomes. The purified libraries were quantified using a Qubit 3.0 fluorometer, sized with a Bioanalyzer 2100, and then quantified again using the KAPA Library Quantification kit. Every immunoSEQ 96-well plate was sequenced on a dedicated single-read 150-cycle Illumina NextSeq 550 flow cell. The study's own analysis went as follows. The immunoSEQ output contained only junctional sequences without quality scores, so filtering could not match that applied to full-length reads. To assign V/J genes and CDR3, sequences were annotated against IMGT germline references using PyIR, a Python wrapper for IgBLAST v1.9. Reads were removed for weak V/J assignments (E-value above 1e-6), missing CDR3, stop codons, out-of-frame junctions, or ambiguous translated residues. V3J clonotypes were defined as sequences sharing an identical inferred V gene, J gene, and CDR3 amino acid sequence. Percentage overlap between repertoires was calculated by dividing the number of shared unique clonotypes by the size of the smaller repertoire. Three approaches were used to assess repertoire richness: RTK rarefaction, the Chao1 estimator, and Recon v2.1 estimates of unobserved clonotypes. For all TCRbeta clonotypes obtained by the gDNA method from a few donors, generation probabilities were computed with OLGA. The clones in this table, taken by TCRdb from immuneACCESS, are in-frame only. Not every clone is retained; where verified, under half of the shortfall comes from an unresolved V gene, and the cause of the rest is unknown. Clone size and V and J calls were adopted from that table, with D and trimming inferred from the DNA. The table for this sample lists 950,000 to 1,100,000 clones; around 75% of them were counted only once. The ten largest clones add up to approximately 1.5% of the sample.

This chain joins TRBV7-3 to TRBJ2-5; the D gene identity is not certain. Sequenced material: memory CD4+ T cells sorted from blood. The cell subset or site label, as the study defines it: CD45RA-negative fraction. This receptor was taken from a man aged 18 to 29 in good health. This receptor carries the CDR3 CASSLVGSQETQYF. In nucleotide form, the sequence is TGTGCCAGCAGCTTAGTTGGGTCTCAAGAGACCCAGTACTTC.